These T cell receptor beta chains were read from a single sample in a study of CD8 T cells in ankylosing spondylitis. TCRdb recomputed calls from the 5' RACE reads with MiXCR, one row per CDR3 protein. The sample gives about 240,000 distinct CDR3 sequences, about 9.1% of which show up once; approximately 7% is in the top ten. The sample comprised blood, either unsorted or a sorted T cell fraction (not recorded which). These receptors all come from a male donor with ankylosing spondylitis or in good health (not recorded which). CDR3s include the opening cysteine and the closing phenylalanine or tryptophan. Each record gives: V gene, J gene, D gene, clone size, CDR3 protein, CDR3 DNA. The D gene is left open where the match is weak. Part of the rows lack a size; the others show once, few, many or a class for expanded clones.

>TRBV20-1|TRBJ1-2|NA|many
CSASISGEETSDYGYTF
TGCAGTGCTTCCATCTCCGGGGAGGAGACAAGCGACTATGGCTACACCTTC
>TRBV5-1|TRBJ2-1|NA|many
CASSSSLRGGSEQFF
TGCGCCAGCAGCTCCTCTTTGAGGGGGGGCAGTGAGCAGTTCTTC
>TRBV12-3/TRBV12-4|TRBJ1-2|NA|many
CASSLATGTNYGYTF
TGTGCCAGCAGTTTAGCTACAGGGACTAACTATGGCTACACCTTC
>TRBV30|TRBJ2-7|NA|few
CAWRGPRDEQYF
TGTGCCTGGAGGGGGCCAAGGGACGAGCAGTACTTC
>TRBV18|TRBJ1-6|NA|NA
CASSLVGGVRNSPLHF
TGTGCCAGCTCACTGGTTGGGGGGGTGCGAAATTCACCCCTCCACTTT
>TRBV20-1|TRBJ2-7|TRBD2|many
CSARVQRGAYEQYF
TGCAGTGCTAGAGTCCAGCGGGGGGCCTACGAGCAGTACTTC
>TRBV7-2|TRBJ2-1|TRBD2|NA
CASSLVAGGTYNEQFF
TGTGCCAGCAGCTTAGTTGCGGGGGGCACCTACAATGAGCAGTTCTTC
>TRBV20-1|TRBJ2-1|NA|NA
CSARDREAGPYNEQFF
TGCAGTGCTAGAGATAGAGAGGCGGGACCTTACAATGAGCAGTTCTTC
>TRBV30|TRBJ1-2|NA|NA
CAWSVLGGANYGYTF
TGTGCCTGGAGTGTTCTAGGAGGGGCGAATTATGGCTACACCTTC
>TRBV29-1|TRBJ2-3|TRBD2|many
CSAPGLAGTDTQYF
TGCAGCGCCCCGGGACTAGCGGGCACAGATACGCAGTATTTT
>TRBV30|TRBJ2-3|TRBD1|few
CAWSQGALDHF
TGTGCCTGGAGCCAGGGGGCCCTCGATCATTTT
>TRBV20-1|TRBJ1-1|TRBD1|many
CSAAGQMNTEAFF
TGCAGTGCCGCGGGACAGATGAACACTGAAGCTTTCTTT
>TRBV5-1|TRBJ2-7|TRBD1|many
CASRPGQGSSYEQYF
TGCGCCAGCAGGCCGGGACAGGGGAGCTCCTACGAGCAGTACTTC
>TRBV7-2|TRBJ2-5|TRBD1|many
CASSTGQGWETQYF
TGTGCCAGCAGCACTGGACAGGGCTGGGAGACCCAGTACTTC
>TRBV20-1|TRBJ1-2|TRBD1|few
CSARPGQASYYGYTF
TGCAGTGCTCGTCCGGGACAGGCTTCCTACTATGGCTACACCTTC
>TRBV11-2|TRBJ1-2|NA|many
CASSLGRGMVGPNYGYTF
TGTGCCAGCAGCTTAGGAAGGGGAATGGTCGGTCCTAACTATGGCTACACCTTC
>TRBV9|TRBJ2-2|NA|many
CASSVAQHTGELFF
TGTGCCAGCAGCGTAGCCCAGCACACCGGGGAGCTGTTTTTT
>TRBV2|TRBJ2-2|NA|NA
CASARGQGFTGELFF
TGTGCCAGCGCTCGGGGGCAGGGGTTCACCGGGGAGCTGTTTTTT
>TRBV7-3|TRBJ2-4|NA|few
CASLRKLAKNIQYF
TGTGCCAGCTTGAGGAAATTAGCCAAAAACATTCAGTACTTC
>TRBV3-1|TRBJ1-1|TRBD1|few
CASSRRTGGITEAFF
TGTGCCAGCAGCCGCCGGACAGGGGGCATCACTGAAGCTTTCTTT
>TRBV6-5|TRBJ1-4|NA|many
CASSYSKRGVLFF
TGTGCCAGCAGTTACTCGAAGCGGGGAGTACTGTTTTTT
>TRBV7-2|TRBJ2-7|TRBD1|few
CASSLVTGASYEQYF
TGTGCCAGCAGCTTAGTGACAGGGGCGTCCTACGAGCAGTACTTC
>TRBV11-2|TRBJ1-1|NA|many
CASSGSQGNTEAFF
TGTGCCAGCAGCGGCAGTCAAGGGAACACTGAAGCTTTCTTT
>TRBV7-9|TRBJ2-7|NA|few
CASSLAPDFGGEQYF
TGTGCCAGCAGCTTAGCCCCTGACTTCGGAGGAGAGCAGTACTTC
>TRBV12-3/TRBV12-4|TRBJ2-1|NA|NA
CASSLTTGGSEQFF
TGTGCCAGCAGTTTAACGACCGGGGGCTCTGAGCAGTTCTTC
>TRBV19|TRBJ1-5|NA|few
CASSPGTLGSNQPQHF
TGTGCCAGTAGTCCTGGGACGCTGGGAAGCAATCAGCCCCAGCATTTT
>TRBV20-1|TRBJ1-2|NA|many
CSASTENYGYTF
TGCAGTGCGTCGACAGAGAACTATGGCTACACCTTC
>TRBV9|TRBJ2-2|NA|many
CASSVDWGGPGELFF
TGTGCCAGCAGCGTAGATTGGGGAGGCCCCGGGGAGCTGTTTTTT
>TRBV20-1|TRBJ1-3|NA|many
CSLEAGNTIYF
TGCTCCCTTGAGGCCGGAAACACCATATATTTT
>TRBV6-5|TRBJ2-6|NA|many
CASGSVFLSGANVLTF
TGTGCCAGCGGTTCGGTTTTCCTCTCTGGGGCCAACGTCCTGACTTTC
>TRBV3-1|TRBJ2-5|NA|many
CASSLLSPGRFSGLYF
TGTGCCAGCAGCCTCCTCTCACCGGGACGCTTCTCGGGACTGTACTTC
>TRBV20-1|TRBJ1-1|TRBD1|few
CSARDLVTGVAFF
TGCAGTGCTAGAGATCTTGTGACAGGGGTAGCTTTCTTT
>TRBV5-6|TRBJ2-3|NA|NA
CASSPLASSTDTQYF
TGTGCCAGCAGCCCGCTAGCGTCTAGCACAGATACGCAGTATTTT
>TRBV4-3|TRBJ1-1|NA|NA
CASSQILNTEAFF
TGCGCCAGCAGCCAGATCCTGAACACTGAAGCTTTCTTT
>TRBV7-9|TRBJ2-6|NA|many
CASSKKGVYRGANVLTF
TGTGCCAGCAGCAAAAAGGGGGTCTACCGGGGGGCCAACGTCCTGACTTTC
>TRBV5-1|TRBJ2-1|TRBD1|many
CASSSSLGGGTGLYNEQFF
TGCGCCAGCAGCTCCTCTCTGGGAGGCGGGACAGGGCTCTACAATGAGCAGTTCTTC
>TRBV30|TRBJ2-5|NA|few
CAWSQLLGLQETQYF
TGTGCCTGGAGTCAGCTATTGGGCCTCCAAGAGACCCAGTACTTC
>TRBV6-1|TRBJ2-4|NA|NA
CASSRTGTSNIQYF
TGTGCCAGCAGTCGCACCGGCACATCAAACATTCAGTACTTC
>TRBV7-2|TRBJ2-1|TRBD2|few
CASSPPSGESSYNEQFF
TGTGCCAGCAGCCCCCCTAGCGGGGAGAGCTCCTACAATGAGCAGTTCTTC
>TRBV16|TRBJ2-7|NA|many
CASSRVRDTHEQYF
TGTGCCAGCAGCCGCGTCCGGGACACCCACGAGCAGTACTTC
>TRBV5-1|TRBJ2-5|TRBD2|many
CASRAGGNQETQYF
TGCGCCAGCAGAGCGGGAGGCAACCAAGAGACCCAGTACTTC
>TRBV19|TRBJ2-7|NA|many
CASTTQAGLPYEQYF
TGTGCCAGTACCACGCAGGCGGGGTTGCCCTACGAGCAGTACTTC
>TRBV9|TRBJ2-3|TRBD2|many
CASSVGAGAGDTDTQYF
TGTGCCAGCAGCGTAGGAGCCGGAGCGGGGGACACAGATACGCAGTATTTT